This T cell receptor beta chain was sequenced during a study of OX40 agonist ivuxolimab in advanced cancers. For the study at large: It was ivuxolimab, an agonistic anti-OX40 (CD134) antibody, that patients were treated with. In three patients, partial responses were observed, one with hepatocellular carcinoma and two with cutaneous melanoma.

TCRdb's copy holds only in-frame clones and misses some; the assay was immunoSEQ multiplex PCR. In the table there are about 30,000 clones, about 84% of which are singletons. This TCR came from an adult with an advanced solid tumor such as melanoma, head and neck, liver or kidney cancer. The material was CD4+ or CD8+ T cells sorted from blood, obtained in a trial of the OX40 agonist ivuxolimab.

The CDR3 sequence is CASSVGSGSFIDEQFF. The CDR3 DNA sequence: TGTGCCAGCAGCGTAGGTAGCGGGAGTTTTATAGATGAGCAGTTCTTC. The V call is TRBV9, the J call TRBJ2-1; TRBD2 matches at 9 bases. Germline CDR1 and CDR2: SGDLS and YYNGEE. There are 16 residues in the CDR3. V gave up 0 bases and J gave up 8 bases; unmatched junction bases: 9.